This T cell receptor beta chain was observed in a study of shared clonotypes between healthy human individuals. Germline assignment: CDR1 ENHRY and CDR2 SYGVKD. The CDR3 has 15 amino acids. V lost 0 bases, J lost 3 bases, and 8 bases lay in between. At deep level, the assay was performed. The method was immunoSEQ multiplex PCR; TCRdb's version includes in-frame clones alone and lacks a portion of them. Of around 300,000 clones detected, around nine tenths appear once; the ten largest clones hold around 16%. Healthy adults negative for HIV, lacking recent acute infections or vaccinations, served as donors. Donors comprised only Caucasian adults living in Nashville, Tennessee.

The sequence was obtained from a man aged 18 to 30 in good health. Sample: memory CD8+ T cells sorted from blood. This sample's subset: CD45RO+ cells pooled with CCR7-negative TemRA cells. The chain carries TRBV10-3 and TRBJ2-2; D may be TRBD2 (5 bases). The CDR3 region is CAISESEEDTGELFF. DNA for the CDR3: TGTGCCATCAGTGAGTCTGAGGAGGACACCGGGGAGCTGTTTTTT.